The source of this T cell receptor delta chain is a study of Vδ1+ human thymocytes. Study findings and constraints: Thymic delta-chain repertoires held approximately 20% Vdelta2 sequences and few Vdelta3, despite high sort purity. Thymic TRG and TRD repertoires appeared highly polyclonal, with Gaussian CDR3 length distributions.

Regarding this clone: Its antigen is not known.

The germline gives CDR1 GEAIGNYY, CDR2 EKD. Trimming pared 5 bases from V and 0 bases from J, leaving 27 bases between. The CDR3 runs to 19 residues. Sequences come from RNA converted to cDNA by reverse transcription. The CDR3 regions were amplified by multiplex PCR from V-gene primers to a constant-region primer. TCRdb redid the clone calls on the multiplex PCR reads with CATT. The sample contains approximately 58,000 delta-chain clones, roughly 15% of which appear only once. Alphabeta T cells were depleted, then CD3+ Vdelta1+ Vdelta2- thymocytes were FACS-sorted. Sorted Vdelta1+ thymocytes were 98% to 99.6% pure.

Sequenced input: Vdelta1+ gamma-delta thymocytes from the thymus. Described subset: FACS-sorted CD3+ TCRalphabeta- TCRVdelta1+ TCRVdelta2- thymocytes. The clonotype originates from a girl under three years old who had congenital heart surgery. This rearrangement joins TRDV2 to TRDJ1; D possibly uses TRDD2 or TRDD3 (5 bases each). The CDR3 loop reads CACVGPTGRVAPDTDKLIF. Written as DNA, the CDR3 is TGTGCCTGTGTAGGACCTACGGGGAGGGTCGCCCCGGACACCGATAAACTCATCTTT.